This TCR beta chain was obtained from a study of T cell changes during pregnancy in multiple sclerosis. The table lists this clone with a count of one. The CDR3 totals 14 residues. V gave up 8 bases and J gave up 6 bases, with 19 bases separating them. From germline, CDR1 is LGHNA and CDR2 YSLEER. TCRdb keeps only in-frame clones here, not all; method: immunoSEQ multiplex PCR. The repertoire has more than 65,000 clones, more than 90% of them found once; the top ten carry 0.85% to 1.3%. The sample was peripheral blood, taken in the second trimester of pregnancy. The chain couples TRBV4-3 to TRBJ1-1; D might be TRBD1 (6 bases). The receptor's source is a female donor with multiple sclerosis, enrolled in a pregnancy study. The CDR3 nucleotides are TGCGCCAGCTCTACTTTCACAGGGTCCTCTGAAGCTTTCTTT. It translates to CASSTFTGSSEAFF.